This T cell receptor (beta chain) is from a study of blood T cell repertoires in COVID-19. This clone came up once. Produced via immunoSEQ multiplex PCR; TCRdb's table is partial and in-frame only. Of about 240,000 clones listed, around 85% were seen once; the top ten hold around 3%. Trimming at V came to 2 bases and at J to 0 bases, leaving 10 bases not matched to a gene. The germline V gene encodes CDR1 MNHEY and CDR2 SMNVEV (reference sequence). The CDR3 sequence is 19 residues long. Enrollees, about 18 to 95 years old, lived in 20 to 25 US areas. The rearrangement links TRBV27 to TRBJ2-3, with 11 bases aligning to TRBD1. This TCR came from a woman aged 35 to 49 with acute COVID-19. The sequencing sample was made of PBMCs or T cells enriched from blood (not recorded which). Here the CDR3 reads CASSLRTGGIRASTDTQYF. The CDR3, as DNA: TGTGCCAGCAGTTTAAGGACAGGGGGCATACGTGCTAGCACAGATACGCAGTATTTT.